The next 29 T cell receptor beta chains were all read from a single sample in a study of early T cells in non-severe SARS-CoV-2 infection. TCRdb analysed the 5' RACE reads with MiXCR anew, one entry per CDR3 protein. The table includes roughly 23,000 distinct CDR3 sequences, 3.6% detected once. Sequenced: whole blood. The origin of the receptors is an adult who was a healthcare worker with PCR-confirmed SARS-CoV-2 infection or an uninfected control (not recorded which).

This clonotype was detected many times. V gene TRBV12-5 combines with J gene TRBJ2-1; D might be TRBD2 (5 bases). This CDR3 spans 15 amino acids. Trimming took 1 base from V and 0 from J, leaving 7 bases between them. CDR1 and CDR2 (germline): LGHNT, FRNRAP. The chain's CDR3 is CASGLAGSSYNEQFF. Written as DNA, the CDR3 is TGTGCTAGTGGTTTGGCGGGGAGCTCCTACAATGAGCAGTTCTTC.

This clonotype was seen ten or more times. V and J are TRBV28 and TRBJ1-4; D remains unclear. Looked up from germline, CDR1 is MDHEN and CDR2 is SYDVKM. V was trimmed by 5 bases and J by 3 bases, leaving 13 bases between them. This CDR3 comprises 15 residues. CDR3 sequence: CASSGSAPANEKLFF. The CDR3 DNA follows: TGTGCCAGCAGTGGAAGCGCACCGGCTAATGAAAAACTGTTTTTT.

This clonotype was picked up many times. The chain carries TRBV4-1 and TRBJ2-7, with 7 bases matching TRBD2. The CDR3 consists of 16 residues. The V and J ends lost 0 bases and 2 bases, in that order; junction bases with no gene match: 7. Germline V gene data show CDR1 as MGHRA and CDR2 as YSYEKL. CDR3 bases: TGCGCCAGCAGCCAAGATTGGGGAGGGTATACCTACGAGCAGTACTTC. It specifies CASSQDWGGYTYEQYF.

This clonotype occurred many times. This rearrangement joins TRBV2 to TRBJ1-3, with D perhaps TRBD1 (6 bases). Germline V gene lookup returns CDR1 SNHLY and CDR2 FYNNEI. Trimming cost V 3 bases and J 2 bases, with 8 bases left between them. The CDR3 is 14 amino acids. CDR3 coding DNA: TGTGCCAGCAGTGAGCAGGGGACTGGAAACACCATATATTTT. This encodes CASSEQGTGNTIYF. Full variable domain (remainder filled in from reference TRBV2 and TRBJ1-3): EPEVTQTPSHQVTQMGQEVILRCVPISNHLYFYWYRQILGQKVEFLVSFYNNEISEKSEIFDDQFSVERPDGSNFTLKIRSTKLEDSAMYFCASSEQGTGNTIYFGEGSWLTVV.

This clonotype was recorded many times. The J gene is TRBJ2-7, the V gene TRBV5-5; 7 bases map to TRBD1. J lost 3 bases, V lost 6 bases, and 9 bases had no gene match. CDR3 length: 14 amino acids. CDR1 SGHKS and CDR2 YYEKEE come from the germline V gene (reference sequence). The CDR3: CASTPGQFDYEQYF. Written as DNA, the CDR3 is TGTGCCAGCACTCCGGGACAGTTTGACTACGAGCAGTACTTC.

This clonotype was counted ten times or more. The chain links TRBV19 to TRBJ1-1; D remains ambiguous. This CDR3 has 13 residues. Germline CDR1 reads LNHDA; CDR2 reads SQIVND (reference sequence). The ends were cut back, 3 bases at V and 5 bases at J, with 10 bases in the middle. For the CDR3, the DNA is TGTGCCAGTAGTATCGCGCAGAGAACTGAAGCTTTCTTT. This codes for CASSIAQRTEAFF.

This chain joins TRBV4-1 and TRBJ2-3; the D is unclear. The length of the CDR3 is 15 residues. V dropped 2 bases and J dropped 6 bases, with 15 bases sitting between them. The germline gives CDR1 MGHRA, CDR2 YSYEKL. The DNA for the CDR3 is TGCGCCAGCAGCCAAAAGAGCCTCGCGATTGATACGCAGTATTTT. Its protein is CASSQKSLAIDTQYF.

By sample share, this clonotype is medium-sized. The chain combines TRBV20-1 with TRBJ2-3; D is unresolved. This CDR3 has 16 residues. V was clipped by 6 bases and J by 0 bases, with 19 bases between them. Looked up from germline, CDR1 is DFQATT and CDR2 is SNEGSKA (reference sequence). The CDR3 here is CSAPSFEDDSTDTQYF. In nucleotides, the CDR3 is TGCAGTGCCCCTTCCTTTGAGGACGACAGCACAGATACGCAGTATTTT.

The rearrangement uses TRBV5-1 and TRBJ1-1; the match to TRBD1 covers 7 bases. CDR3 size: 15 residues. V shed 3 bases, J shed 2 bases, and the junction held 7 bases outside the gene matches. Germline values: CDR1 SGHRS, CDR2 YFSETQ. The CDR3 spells CASSYRDRKNTEAFF. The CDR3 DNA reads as TGCGCCAGCAGCTACCGGGACAGAAAAAACACTGAAGCTTTCTTT.

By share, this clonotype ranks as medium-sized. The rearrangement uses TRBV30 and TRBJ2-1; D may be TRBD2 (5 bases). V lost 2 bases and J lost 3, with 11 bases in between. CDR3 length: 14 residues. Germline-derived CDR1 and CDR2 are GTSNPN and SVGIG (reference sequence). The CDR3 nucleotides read TGTGCCTGGAGTACGTCTAGCATCTACAATGAGCAGTTCTTC. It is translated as CAWSTSSIYNEQFF.

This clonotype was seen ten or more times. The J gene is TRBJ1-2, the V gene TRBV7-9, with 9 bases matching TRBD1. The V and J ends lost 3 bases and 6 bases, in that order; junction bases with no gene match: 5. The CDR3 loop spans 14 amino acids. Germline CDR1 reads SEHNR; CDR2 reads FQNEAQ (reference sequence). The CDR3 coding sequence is TGTGCCAGCAGCTTGGTCGGGACAGGGAATGGCTACACCTTC. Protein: CASSLVGTGNGYTF.

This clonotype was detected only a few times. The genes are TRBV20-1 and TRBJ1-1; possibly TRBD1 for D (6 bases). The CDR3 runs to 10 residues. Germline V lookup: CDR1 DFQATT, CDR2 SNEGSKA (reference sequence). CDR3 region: CSGVAPEAFF. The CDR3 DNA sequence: TGCTCAGGGGTGGCCCCTGAAGCTTTCTTT.

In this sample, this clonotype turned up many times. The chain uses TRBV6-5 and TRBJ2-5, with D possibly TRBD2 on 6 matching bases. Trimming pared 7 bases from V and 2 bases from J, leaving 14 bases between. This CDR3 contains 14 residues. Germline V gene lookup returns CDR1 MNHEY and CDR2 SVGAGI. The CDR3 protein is CASTWAGRQETQYF. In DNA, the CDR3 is TGTGCCAGCACCTGGGCAGGGAGGCAAGAGACCCAGTACTTC.

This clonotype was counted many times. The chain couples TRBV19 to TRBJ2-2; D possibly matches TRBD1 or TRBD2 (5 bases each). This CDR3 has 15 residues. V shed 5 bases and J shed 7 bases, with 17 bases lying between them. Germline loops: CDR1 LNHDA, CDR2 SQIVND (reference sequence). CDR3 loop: CASSLRRTGGGELFF. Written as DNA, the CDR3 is TGTGCCAGTAGTTTACGACGGACTGGGGGCGGGGAGCTGTTTTTT.

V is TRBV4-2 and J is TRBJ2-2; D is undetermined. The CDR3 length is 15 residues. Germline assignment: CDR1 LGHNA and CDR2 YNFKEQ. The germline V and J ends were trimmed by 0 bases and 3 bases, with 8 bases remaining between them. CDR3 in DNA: TGTGCCAGCAGCCAAGATCGACGGGACACCGGGGAGCTGTTTTTT. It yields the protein CASSQDRRDTGELFF.

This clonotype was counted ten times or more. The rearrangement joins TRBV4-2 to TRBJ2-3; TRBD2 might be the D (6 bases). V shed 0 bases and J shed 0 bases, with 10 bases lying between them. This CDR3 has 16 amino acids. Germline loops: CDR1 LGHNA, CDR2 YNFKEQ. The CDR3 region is CASSQETSQSTDTQYF. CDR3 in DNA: TGTGCCAGCAGCCAAGAAACTAGCCAGAGCACAGATACGCAGTATTTT.

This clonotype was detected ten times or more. The CDR3 nucleotides are TGTGCCAGCAGCGTAGGCGGCAGGGCCCTCACAGATACGCAGTATTTT. Translated: CASSVGGRALTDTQYF. The V call is TRBV9, the J call TRBJ2-3; tentative D call: TRBD1 (5 bases). The CDR3 totals 16 residues. Per the germline V gene, CDR1 is SGDLS and CDR2 is YYNGEE. V lost 0 bases and J 2 bases, leaving 13 bases between the germline ends.

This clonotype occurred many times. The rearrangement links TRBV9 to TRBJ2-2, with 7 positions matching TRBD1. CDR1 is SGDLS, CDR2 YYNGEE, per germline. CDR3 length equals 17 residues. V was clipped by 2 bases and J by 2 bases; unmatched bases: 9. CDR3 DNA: TGTGCCAGCAGCGTTCAGGGGGAGCCACGAAACACCGGGGAGCTGTTTTTT. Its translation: CASSVQGEPRNTGELFF.

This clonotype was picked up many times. CDR3 sequence reads: CASSARDPGTGELFF. The CDR3 DNA sequence: TGTGCCAGCAGTGCTCGGGACCCAGGGACCGGGGAGCTGTTTTTT. V gene TRBV25-1 combines with J gene TRBJ2-2; the D call may be TRBD1 or TRBD2 (5 bases each). The length of the CDR3 is 15 residues. Germline V gene sequence: CDR1 MGHDK, CDR2 SYGVNS. V was pared by 4 bases and J by 5 bases, with 14 bases between. Looking up the rest from reference TRBV25-1 and TRBJ2-2 gives the full variable domain: EADIYQTPRYLVIGTGKKITLECSQTMGHDKMYWYQQDPGMELHLIHYSYGVNSTEKGDLSSESTVSRIRTEHFPLTLESARPSHTSQYLCASSARDPGTGELFFGEGSRLTVL.

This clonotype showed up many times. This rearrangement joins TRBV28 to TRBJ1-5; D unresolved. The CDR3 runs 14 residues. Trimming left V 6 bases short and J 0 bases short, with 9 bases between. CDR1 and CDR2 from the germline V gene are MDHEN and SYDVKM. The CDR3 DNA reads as TGTGCCAGCAGGGCCTTTTATAGCAATCAGCCCCAGCATTTT. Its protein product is CASRAFYSNQPQHF.

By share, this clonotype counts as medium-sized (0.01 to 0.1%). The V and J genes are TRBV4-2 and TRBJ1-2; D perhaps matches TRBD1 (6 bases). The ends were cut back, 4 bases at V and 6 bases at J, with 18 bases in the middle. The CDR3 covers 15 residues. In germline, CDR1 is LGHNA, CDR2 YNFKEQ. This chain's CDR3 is CASSLSGGQLDGYTF. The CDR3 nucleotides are TGTGCCAGCAGCCTCAGCGGGGGGCAACTGGATGGCTACACCTTC.

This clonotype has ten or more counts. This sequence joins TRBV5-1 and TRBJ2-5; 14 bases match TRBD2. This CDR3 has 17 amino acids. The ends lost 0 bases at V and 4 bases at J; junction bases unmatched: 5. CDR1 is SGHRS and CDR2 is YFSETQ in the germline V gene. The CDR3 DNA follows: TGCGCCAGCAGCTTGGGGGGACTAGCGGGAGCAGTAGAGACCCAGTACTTC. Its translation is CASSLGGLAGAVETQYF.

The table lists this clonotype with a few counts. The CDR3 nucleotides are TGTGCCAGCAGCCCGGACTCGGTTTACGAGCAGTACTTC. Translated: CASSPDSVYEQYF. The chain links TRBV7-9 to TRBJ2-7, with D possibly matching TRBD2 (5 bases). The CDR3 runs to 13 residues. The V end was cut by 5 bases, the J end by 4 bases, with 12 bases between. Germline loops: CDR1 SEHNR, CDR2 FQNEAQ (reference sequence).

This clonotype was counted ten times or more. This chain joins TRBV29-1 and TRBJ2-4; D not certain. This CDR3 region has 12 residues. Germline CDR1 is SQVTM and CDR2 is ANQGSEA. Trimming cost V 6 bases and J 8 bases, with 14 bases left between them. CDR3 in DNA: TGCAGCGTGCAACCTGGTGAGGACATTCAGTACTTC. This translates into CSVQPGEDIQYF. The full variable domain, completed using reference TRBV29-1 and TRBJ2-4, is SAVISQKPSRDICQRGTSLTIQCQVDSQVTMMFWYRQQPGQSLTLIATANQGSEATYESGFVIDKFPISRPNLTFSTLTVSNMSPEDSSIYLCSVQPGEDIQYFGAGTRLSVL.

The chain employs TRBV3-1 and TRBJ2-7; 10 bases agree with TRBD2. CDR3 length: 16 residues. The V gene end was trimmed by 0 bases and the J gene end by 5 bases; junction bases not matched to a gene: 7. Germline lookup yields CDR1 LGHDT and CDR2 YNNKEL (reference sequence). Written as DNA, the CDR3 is TGTGCCAGCAGCCAAGATCGGGCTAGCGGGAGCCACGAGCAGTACTTC. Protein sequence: CASSQDRASGSHEQYF.

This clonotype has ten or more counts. In DNA form, the CDR3 reads TGTGCCAGCTCGCCCGGACAGGGAGGTCGGAATGAGCAGTTCTTC. As protein: CASSPGQGGRNEQFF. This chain links TRBV18 with TRBJ2-1; 8 nucleotides align to TRBD1. This CDR3 spans 15 amino acids. Trimming took 6 bases from V and 7 from J; bases not matched to a gene: 11. Germline lookup yields CDR1 KGHSH and CDR2 LQKENI.

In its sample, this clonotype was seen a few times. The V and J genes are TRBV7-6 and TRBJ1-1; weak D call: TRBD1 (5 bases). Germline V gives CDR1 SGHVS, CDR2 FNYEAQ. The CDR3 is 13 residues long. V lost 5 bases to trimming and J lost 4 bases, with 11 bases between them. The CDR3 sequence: CASSPPDSTEAFF. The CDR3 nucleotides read TGTGCCAGCAGCCCGCCAGACAGCACTGAAGCTTTCTTT. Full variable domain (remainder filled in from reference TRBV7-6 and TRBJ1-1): GAGVSQSPRYKVTKRGQDVALRCDPISGHVSLYWYRQALGQGPEFLTYFNYEAQQDKSGLPNDRFSAERPEGSISTLTIQRTEQRDSAMYRCASSPPDSTEAFFGQGTRLTVV.

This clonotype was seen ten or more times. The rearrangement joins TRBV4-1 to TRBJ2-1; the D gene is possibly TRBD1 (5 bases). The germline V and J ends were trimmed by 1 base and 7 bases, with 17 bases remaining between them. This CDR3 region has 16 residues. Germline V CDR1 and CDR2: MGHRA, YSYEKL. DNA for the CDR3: TGCGCCAGCAGCCAAGGTGGGCAGGGCCCCCTTAATGAGCAGTTCTTC. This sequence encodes CASSQGGQGPLNEQFF.

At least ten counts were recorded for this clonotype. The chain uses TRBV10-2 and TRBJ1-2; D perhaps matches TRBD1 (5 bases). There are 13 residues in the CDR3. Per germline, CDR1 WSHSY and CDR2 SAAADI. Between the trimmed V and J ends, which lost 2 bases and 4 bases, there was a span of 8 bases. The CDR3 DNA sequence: TGCGCCAGCAGTGAGCAGGGTTTCTATGGCTACACCTTC. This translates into CASSEQGFYGYTF.